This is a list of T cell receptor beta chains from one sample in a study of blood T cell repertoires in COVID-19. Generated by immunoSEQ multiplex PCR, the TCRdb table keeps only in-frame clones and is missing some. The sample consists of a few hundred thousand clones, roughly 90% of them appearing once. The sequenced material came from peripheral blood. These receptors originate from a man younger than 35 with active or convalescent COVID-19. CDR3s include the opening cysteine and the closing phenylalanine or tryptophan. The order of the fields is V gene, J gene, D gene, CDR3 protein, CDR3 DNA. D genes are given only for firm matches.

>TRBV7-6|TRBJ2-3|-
CASSLGYRISTDTQYF
TGTGCCAGCAGCTTAGGATACAGGATTAGCACAGATACGCAGTATTTT
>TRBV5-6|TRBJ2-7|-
CASSLAWTTSYEQYF
TGTGCCAGCAGCTTGGCCTGGACTACCTCCTACGAGCAGTACTTC
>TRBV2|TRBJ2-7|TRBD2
CASSLLAGAGEQYF
TGTGCCAGCAGCCTACTAGCGGGGGCGGGGGAGCAGTACTTC
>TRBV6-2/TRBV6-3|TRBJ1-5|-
CASSHTYTTGLDSNQPQHF
TGTGCCAGCAGCCATACGTATACTACAGGGCTTGACAGCAATCAGCCCCAGCATTTT
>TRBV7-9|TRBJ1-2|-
CASSLLTSANYGYTF
TGTGCCAGCAGCTTACTCACCAGCGCTAACTATGGCTACACCTTC
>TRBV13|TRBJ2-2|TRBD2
CASSSGLETNTGELFF
TGTGCCAGCAGCTCCGGACTAGAAACGAACACCGGGGAGCTGTTTTTT
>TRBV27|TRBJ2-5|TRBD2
CASSTIAGGWETQYF
TGTGCCAGCAGTACGATAGCGGGAGGGTGGGAGACCCAGTACTTC
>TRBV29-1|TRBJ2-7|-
CSVLQGPYEQYF
TGCAGCGTATTACAGGGCCCCTACGAGCAGTACTTC
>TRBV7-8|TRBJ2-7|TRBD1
CASSATSQGETASYEQYF
TGTGCCAGCAGCGCTACATCCCAGGGGGAAACAGCCTCCTACGAGCAGTACTTC
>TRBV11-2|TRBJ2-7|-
CASSLDPWSQATYEQYF
TGTGCCAGCAGCTTAGATCCTTGGTCCCAAGCCACCTACGAGCAGTACTTC
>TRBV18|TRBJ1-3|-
CASSPQGSGNTIYF
TGTGCCAGCTCACCACAGGGGTCCGGAAACACCATATATTTT
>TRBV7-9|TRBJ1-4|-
CASSLAGPRGGEKLFF
TGTGCCAGCAGCTTAGCAGGACCCAGAGGGGGTGAAAAACTGTTTTTT